Each of the 20 T cell receptor beta chains below was sequenced from the same sample in a study of blood T cell repertoires in COVID-19. The table came from immunoSEQ multiplex PCR; TCRdb's copy has only in-frame clones and leaves some out. The sample carries fewer than 250,000 clones, more than 75% recorded once. The sample consisted of PBMCs or T cells enriched from blood (not recorded which). All receptors come from a man aged 30-40 years in a cohort exposed to, infected with or recovered from COVID-19 (not recorded which).

V gene TRBV5-6 combines with J gene TRBJ1-1, with a weak D call TRBD1 (5 bases). Trimming pared 4 bases from V and 3 bases from J, leaving 16 bases between. From germline, CDR1 is SGHDT and CDR2 YYEEEE. This CDR3 is built from 15 residues. CDR3 DNA sequence: TGTGCCAGCAGCGCACTTAGGCGCAGGGACACTGAAGCTTTCTTT. Its translation is CASSALRRRDTEAFF.

V usage is TRBV6-6 and J usage is TRBJ2-7, with D possibly TRBD1 on 6 matching bases. CDR1 is MNHNY and CDR2 is SVGAGI in the germline V gene (reference sequence). V lost 6 bases and J 4 bases, leaving 13 bases between the germline ends. This CDR3 spans 13 amino acids. CDR3 sequence reads: CASSRGTTYEQYF. CDR3 in DNA: TGTGCCAGCAGCCGAGGGACAACTTACGAGCAGTACTTC.

The chain recombines TRBV7-3 with TRBJ2-3; possibly TRBD2 for D (5 bases). Trimming took off 3 bases at V and 2 bases at J, with 12 bases between the two ends. Germline-derived CDR1 and CDR2 are SGHTA and FQGTGA. CDR3 length equals 15 residues. The DNA for the CDR3 is TGTGCCAGCAGCTTTATAAGCGGTTCCACAGATACGCAGTATTTT. Protein: CASSFISGSTDTQYF.

This sequence joins TRBV7-9 and TRBJ2-5; the match to TRBD1 covers 7 bases. CDR3 length equals 14 residues. J gave up 2 bases and V 9 bases, and 9 bases lay outside the gene matches. The germline gives CDR1 SEHNR, CDR2 FQNEAQ (reference sequence). CDR3 amino acids: CASEGQRTQETQYF. The CDR3 region has the DNA TGTGCCAGTGAGGGACAGAGAACTCAAGAGACCCAGTACTTC.

The chain is built from TRBV6-5 and TRBJ2-1; 7 positions match TRBD2. Germline-derived CDR1 and CDR2 are MNHEY and SVGAGI. The CDR3 loop spans 15 amino acids. Unmatched junction bases numbered 12, after V lost 9 bases and J lost 4 bases. CDR3 DNA sequence: TGTGCCAGTCGTCGGCGGGGAGGGTCTTACAATGAGCAGTTCTTC. Amino acids: CASRRRGGSYNEQFF.

The chain links TRBV7-9 to TRBJ2-1; 7 bases are shared with TRBD1. The CDR3 has 15 amino acids. The ends lost 7 bases at V and 5 bases at J; junction bases unmatched: 11. Germline lookup yields CDR1 SEHNR and CDR2 FQNEAQ (reference sequence). The CDR3 DNA sequence: TGTGCCAGCACCTCCCTCGACAGGGTCCACAATGAGCAGTTCTTC. This sequence encodes CASTSLDRVHNEQFF.

The V gene is TRBV5-4, the J gene TRBJ2-7; TRBD2 matches 7 bases. Looked up from germline, CDR1 is SGHNT and CDR2 is YYREEE (reference sequence). V lost 3 bases and J lost 5; bases outside the gene matches: 11. The CDR3 runs to 15 residues. CDR3 sequence reads: CASSSLASGFHEQYF. The CDR3 DNA reads TGTGCCAGCAGCTCACTAGCGTCGGGTTTCCACGAGCAGTACTTC.

V usage is TRBV27 and J usage is TRBJ1-1; possibly TRBD1 for D (5 bases). Germline-derived CDR1 and CDR2 are MNHEY and SMNVEV (reference sequence). V was clipped by 0 bases and J by 4 bases, with 12 bases between them. CDR3 length: 15 amino acids. CDR3 nucleotide sequence: TGTGCCAGCAGTTTATCGGGGGACTGGAGCACTGAAGCTTTCTTT. Its protein product is CASSLSGDWSTEAFF.

V usage is TRBV25-1 and J usage is TRBJ2-7; 7 positions agree with TRBD1. The V gene's germline CDR1 is MGHDK and CDR2 SYGVNS. CDR3 length equals 14 residues. The V segment lost 5 bases and the J segment 7 bases; nucleotides outside the gene matches: 11. The CDR3 loop is CASSQFGTAGEQYF. CDR3 DNA: TGTGCCAGCAGTCAATTCGGGACAGCTGGGGAGCAGTACTTC.

The rearrangement links TRBV24-1 to TRBJ2-1; 11 bases match TRBD1. This CDR3 comprises 16 residues. V trimming: 3 bases; J trimming: 7 bases; junction bases outside the gene matches: 7. From germline, CDR1 is KGHDR and CDR2 SFDVKD. CDR3 protein: CATSDRTGGFRNEQFF. Written as DNA, the CDR3 is TGTGCCACCAGTGATCGGACAGGGGGCTTTAGGAATGAGCAGTTCTTC.

J is TRBJ1-2 and V is TRBV6-1, with D possibly being TRBD1 (5 bases). CDR3 size: 14 residues. CDR1 and CDR2 (germline): MNHNS, SASEGT. V gave up 1 base and J gave up 8 bases, with 14 bases separating them. Here the CDR3 reads CASSEGTNRYGYTF. Here the CDR3 DNA reads TGTGCCAGCAGTGAAGGGACAAATCGGTACGGCTACACCTTC.

The genes are TRBV6-2 or TRBV6-3 and TRBJ2-4, with 10 nucleotides matching TRBD1. Per germline, CDR1 MNHEY and CDR2 SVGEGT. V shed 5 bases and J 3 bases; nucleotides not matched to a gene: 7. The CDR3 has 16 residues. CDR3 coding DNA: TGTGCCAGCAGTCGACAGGGGGCGATCGACAAAAACATTCAGTACTTC. This encodes CASSRQGAIDKNIQYF.

The chain links TRBV5-1 to TRBJ2-1; weak D call: TRBD2 (7 bases). V lost 0 bases and J 7 bases, leaving 20 bases between the germline ends. This CDR3 spans 17 amino acids. Germline CDR1 is SGHRS and CDR2 is YFSETQ. The DNA of the CDR3 is TGCGCCAGCAGCTTGGCCCTCACAGCGGGGACACGGAATGAGCAGTTCTTC. It is translated as CASSLALTAGTRNEQFF.

The V call is TRBV28, the J call TRBJ2-2, with a weak D call TRBD2 (5 bases). Germline-derived CDR1 and CDR2 are MDHEN and SYDVKM. The CDR3 runs 15 residues. Between the trimmed V and J ends, which lost 4 bases and 2 bases, there was a span of 11 bases. As DNA, the CDR3 is TGTGCCAGCAGTTACCCGGGGATAAACACCGGGGAGCTGTTTTTT. Amino acid sequence: CASSYPGINTGELFF.

V usage is TRBV3-1 (or the pseudogene TRBV3-2) and J usage is TRBJ2-1, with 9 bases aligning to TRBD2. This CDR3 is 16 amino acids long. CDR1 and CDR2 from the germline V gene are LGHDT and YNNKEL (reference sequence). The V segment lost 2 bases and the J segment 2 bases; nucleotides outside the gene matches: 4. Written as DNA, the CDR3 is TGTGCCAGCAGCCAACTAGCGGGATTCACCTACAATGAGCAGTTCTTC. This codes for CASSQLAGFTYNEQFF.

This clone has more than one count but fewer than ten. The V gene is TRBV11-3, the J gene TRBJ2-1, with 7 bases matching TRBD2. The CDR3 contains 16 residues. The ends lost 1 base at V and 7 bases at J; junction bases unmatched: 10. Germline-derived CDR1 and CDR2 are SGHNT and YENEEA. The DNA of the CDR3 is TGTGCCAGCAGCTTAGGAGTGGGAGGGCTAAGGAATGAGCAGTTCTTC. This codes for CASSLGVGGLRNEQFF.

This clone was detected ten times or more. This chain uses TRBV28 with TRBJ1-5; no clear D gene. Per germline, CDR1 MDHEN and CDR2 SYDVKM. This CDR3 is 14 amino acids long. The V and J ends lost 3 bases and 3 bases respectively, with 9 bases between them. The CDR3 protein is CASSFSAYNQPQHF. The CDR3 DNA reads TGTGCCAGCAGTTTTTCTGCGTACAATCAGCCCCAGCATTTT.

The chain links TRBV27 to TRBJ1-5; D remains unclear. This CDR3 comprises 14 residues. Trimming took 3 bases from V and 2 from J, leaving 8 bases between them. Germline V gene data show CDR1 as MNHEY and CDR2 as SMNVEV (reference sequence). DNA for the CDR3: TGTGCCAGCAGTTTTGGGAGGGGCAATCAGCCCCAGCATTTT. Protein: CASSFGRGNQPQHF.

This clone was picked up a small number of times. This chain joins TRBV28 and TRBJ1-5; tentative D call: TRBD1 (6 bases). CDR3 length equals 15 residues. Trimming removed 7 bases at V and 6 bases at J, with 19 bases between. Germline V CDR1 and CDR2: MDHEN, SYDVKM. CDR3 protein: CASTRSGGISQPQHF. DNA of the CDR3: TGTGCCAGCACTCGTAGTGGGGGCATCAGTCAGCCCCAGCATTTT.

This clone came up many times. This chain's CDR3 is CASTRGGLNTEAFF. The CDR3 DNA follows: TGTGCCAGCACTCGAGGAGGGCTGAACACTGAAGCTTTCTTT. J is TRBJ1-1 and V is TRBV2, with D uncertain. Trimming stripped 7 bases from V and 0 bases from J, with 12 bases between. The CDR3 consists of 14 residues. Germline V gene sequence: CDR1 SNHLY, CDR2 FYNNEI.